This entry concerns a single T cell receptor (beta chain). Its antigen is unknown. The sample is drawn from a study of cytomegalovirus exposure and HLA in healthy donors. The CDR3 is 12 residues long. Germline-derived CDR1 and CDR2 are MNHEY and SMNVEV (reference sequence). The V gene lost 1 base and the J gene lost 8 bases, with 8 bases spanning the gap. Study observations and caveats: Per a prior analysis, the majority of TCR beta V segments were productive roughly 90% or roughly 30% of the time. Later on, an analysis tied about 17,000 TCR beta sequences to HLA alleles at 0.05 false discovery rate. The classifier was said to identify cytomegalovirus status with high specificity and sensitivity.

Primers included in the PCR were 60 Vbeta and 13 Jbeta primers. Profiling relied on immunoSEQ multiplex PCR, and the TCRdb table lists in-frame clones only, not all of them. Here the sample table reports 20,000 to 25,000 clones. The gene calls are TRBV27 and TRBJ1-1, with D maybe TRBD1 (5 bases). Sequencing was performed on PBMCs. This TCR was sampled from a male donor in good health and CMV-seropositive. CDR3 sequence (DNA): TGTGCCAGCAGTTTATTGGGGGGAGAAGCTTTCTTT. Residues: CASSLLGGEAFF.